The rows below give T cell receptor beta chains drawn from one sample of a study of regulatory T cells in long-lasting Graves disease. TCRdb analysed the multiplex PCR reads with MiXCR anew, one entry per CDR3 protein. This table has under 300,000 distinct CDR3 sequences, more than 15% appearing once. The same specimen was also included in a second study, on T cells in Graves' hyperthyroidism and ophthalmopathy.

The specimen comprised peripheral blood mononuclear cells (PBMCs), sampled at new diagnosis, from a patient treated with antithyroid drugs. The receptors originated from a woman aged 25-40 years with Graves disease. Each CDR3 is given with its conserved first and last residue. D genes are given only for firm matches. Clone size, where shown, is once, few, many, or a class for clones that have expanded.

d_call	clone_size	v_call	j_call	cdr3_nt	cdr3_aa
-	few	TRBV30	TRBJ1-5	TGTGCCTCCCACCGGGACATGGGAAATCAGCCCCAGCATTTT	CASHRDMGNQPQHF
-	many	TRBV3-1	TRBJ2-3	TGTGCCAGCAGCGCCCGACTGAGCACAGATACGCAGTATTTT	CASSARLSTDTQYF
-	few	TRBV2	TRBJ2-7	TGTGCCAGCAGGTGGACAGCCAGCTCCTACGAGCAGTACTTC	CASRWTASSYEQYF
-	many	TRBV20-1	TRBJ1-1	TGCAGTGCTAGAGATCGTCCGGTGACTGAAGCTTTCTTT	CSARDRPVTEAFF
TRBD1	many	TRBV19	TRBJ1-2	TGTGCCAGTAGTATGCAGGGGGCGACCTATGGCTACACCTTC	CASSMQGATYGYTF
-	many	TRBV7-7	TRBJ1-1	TGTGCTAGCAGCTTAGGAGTCGGGGCCCGGGCTTTCTTT	CASSLGVGARAFF
TRBD1	many	TRBV19	TRBJ1-6	TGTGCCAGTAGGAACGGGACAGGTTATTCACCCCTCCACTTT	CASRNGTGYSPLHF
-	many	TRBV7-9	TRBJ1-5	TGTGCCAGCAGCTTGGGGGAACTCCAGCCCCAGCATTTT	CASSLGELQPQHF
-	many	TRBV25-1	TRBJ1-1	TGTGCCAGCAGTGGCCTCGGAGGCACTGAAGCTTTCTTT	CASSGLGGTEAFF
TRBD1	many	TRBV20-1	TRBJ2-7	TGCAGTGCTAGGAGGACAGGGGTGTACGAGCAGTACTTC	CSARRTGVYEQYF
TRBD1	many	TRBV12-3/TRBV12-4	TRBJ1-1	TGTGCCAGCAGTAACCCTGACAGGGCAATGAACACTGAAGCTTTCTTT	CASSNPDRAMNTEAFF
-	once	TRBV7-9	TRBJ1-1	TGTGCCAGCAGCTTTTTACCGGGGGGCACTGAAGCTTTCTTT	CASSFLPGGTEAFF
-	many	TRBV12-3/TRBV12-4	TRBJ2-5	TGTGCCAGCAGTTTAATGAGGGGAGGTGAGACCCAGTACTTC	CASSLMRGGETQYF
TRBD1	many	TRBV15	TRBJ2-2	TGTGCCACCAGCAGACGAGGGACAGGGGGCACCGGGGAGCTGTTTTTT	CATSRRGTGGTGELFF
TRBD2	many	TRBV5-1	TRBJ2-5	TGCGCCAGCAGCACCCGCGGGAGCGAGACCCAGTACTTC	CASSTRGSETQYF
-	many	TRBV18	TRBJ1-1	TGTGCCAGCTCACCCCCCTCGGCAGCGAACACTGAAGCTTTCTTT	CASSPPSAANTEAFF
TRBD2	many	TRBV20-1	TRBJ2-1	TGCAGTGCTAGTAAGGGGAGGGACAATGAGCAGTTCTTC	CSASKGRDNEQFF
TRBD1	-	TRBV18	TRBJ1-1	TGTGCCAGCTCGCCTAGGGACAGGGGCGAAGCTTTCTTT	CASSPRDRGEAFF
-	many	TRBV5-1	TRBJ2-4	TGCGCCAGCAGCTTGTCCCTGGTAGCCAAAAACATTCAGTACTTC	CASSLSLVAKNIQYF
-	-	TRBV3-1	TRBJ2-2	TGTGCCTCAGAGACTGGGTTGAACACCGGGGAGCTGTTTTTT	CASETGLNTGELFF
TRBD1	many	TRBV27	TRBJ1-5	TGTGCCAGCAGTTTCCACAGGGGCAGCCAGCCCCAGCATTTT	CASSFHRGSQPQHF
-	many	TRBV7-8	TRBJ2-3	TGTGCCAGCAGCTTAGCTCGGGCCCAGGGGCCCAGCACAGATACGCAGTATTTT	CASSLARAQGPSTDTQYF
-	many	TRBV20-1	TRBJ1-5	TGCAGTGCATACCAAGCCACTAGCAATCAGCCCCAGCATTTT	CSAYQATSNQPQHF
-	many	TRBV7-2	TRBJ2-2	TGTGCCAGCACCCCCCTCACCGGGGAGCTGTTTTTT	CASTPLTGELFF
-	once	TRBV5-1	TRBJ2-4	TGTGCCAGCAGTTACCTCAGGGGGGACATTCAGTACTTC	CASSYLRGDIQYF
TRBD2	-	TRBV27	TRBJ2-5	TGTGCCAGCAGTCCTGTACCAGCGGGGGGGCCGAGAGAGACCCAGTACTTC	CASSPVPAGGPRETQYF
-	many	TRBV12-3/TRBV12-4	TRBJ1-2	TGTGCCAGCAGTCGACTCCGGGGCGCAGGCGAAATTAACTATGGCTACACCTTC	CASSRLRGAGEINYGYTF
-	-	TRBV20-1	TRBJ2-1	TGCAGTGCTAGTGGTTTCGGCCGCTCTAATGAGCAGTTCTTC	CSASGFGRSNEQFF
TRBD2	few	TRBV7-8	TRBJ2-5	TGTGCCAGCACCTCCCGACTAGCGGGGGAAGAGACCCAGTACTTC	CASTSRLAGEETQYF
-	few	TRBV28	TRBJ1-6	TGTGCCAGCAGTCTGCGCGAAGATAGCAATAATTCACCCCTCCACTTT	CASSLREDSNNSPLHF
TRBD2	many	TRBV12-3/TRBV12-4	TRBJ2-5	TGTGCCAGCAGCCGCTCCCGGGGGGTTTCGGAGACCCAGTACTTC	CASSRSRGVSETQYF
-	many	TRBV19	TRBJ1-1	TGTGCCAGTAGCACCCTACAGAACACTGAAGCTTTCTTT	CASSTLQNTEAFF
-	-	TRBV9	TRBJ1-1	TGTGCCAGCAGCGCCGGGGGGGGGCGCGACACTGAAGCTTTCTTT	CASSAGGGRDTEAFF
-	many	TRBV5-1	TRBJ1-2	TGCGCCAGCAGAGGGGCCCCAGACAACTATGGCTACACCTTC	CASRGAPDNYGYTF
TRBD1	many	TRBV2	TRBJ1-4	TGTGCCAGCAGTGGACAGGGGGCGGGACTGTTTTTT	CASSGQGAGLFF
-	-	TRBV5-4	TRBJ2-5	TGTGCCAGCAGCTTGCAGGAGGTGTGGGAGACCCAGTACTTC	CASSLQEVWETQYF
-	many	TRBV5-1	TRBJ2-7	TGCGCCAGCAGTCGAGGACTTCAGGGCTACGAGCAGTACTTC	CASSRGLQGYEQYF
TRBD1	many	TRBV7-8	TRBJ2-2	TGTGCCAGCAGCTTAACGGACAGGGGCGGAAGGGAGCTGTTTTTT	CASSLTDRGGRELFF
TRBD1	many	TRBV4-1	TRBJ2-1	TGCGCCAGCAGCCACACCCCGGGACAGAACAATGAGCAGTTCTTC	CASSHTPGQNNEQFF
-	many	TRBV6-1	TRBJ2-3	TGTGCCAGCAGGCGGACAGGAGGGGGAGATACGCAGTATTTT	CASRRTGGGDTQYF
-	many	TRBV19	TRBJ1-2	TGTGCCAGTAGTACTACAGCCGGCTACACCTTC	CASSTTAGYTF
TRBD1	many	TRBV18	TRBJ1-2	TGTGCCAGCTCACCAACCAGGGGGCAAGGAGGCTACACCTTC	CASSPTRGQGGYTF
-	many	TRBV7-2	TRBJ1-1	TGTGCCAGCAGCTTAGAGGTCAGGGGCACTGAAGCTTTCTTT	CASSLEVRGTEAFF
-	many	TRBV6-5	TRBJ2-4	TGTGCCAGCAGTTACGTCCCGCGGAACATTCAGTACTTC	CASSYVPRNIQYF
-	many	TRBV5-4	TRBJ2-5	TGTGCCAGCAGCAAGGGGACTCCTGGGCAAGAGACCCAGTACTTC	CASSKGTPGQETQYF
-	many	TRBV18	TRBJ2-5	TGTGCCAGCTCCACGGGACCCCTCGAGACCCAGTACTTC	CASSTGPLETQYF
-	-	TRBV18	TRBJ1-2	TGTGCCAGCTCACCACCGTCACGGGGGGGCTACACCTTC	CASSPPSRGGYTF
-	many	TRBV7-9	TRBJ2-3	TGTGCCAGCAGCTTAGAAGGAAGGCGAGATACGCAGTATTTT	CASSLEGRRDTQYF
-	-	TRBV6-5	TRBJ1-6	TGTGCCAGCAGTTACTCGAACAGGGTCAATTCACCCCTCCACTTT	CASSYSNRVNSPLHF
-	many	TRBV5-1	TRBJ2-5	TGCGCCAGCAGCCCAAGGTCGTCGGACGAGACCCAGTACTTC	CASSPRSSDETQYF
-	-	TRBV5-4	TRBJ2-3	TGTGCCAGCAGGGAGGGGGGGAGCACAGATACGCAGTATTTT	CASREGGSTDTQYF
-	many	TRBV4-1	TRBJ1-2	TGCGCCAGCAGCCTCCCGTTCGACAGAAACTATGGCTACACCTTC	CASSLPFDRNYGYTF
TRBD2	-	TRBV6-1	TRBJ2-3	TGTGCCAGCAGGTTAGCGGGGGCCACAGATACGCAGTATTTT	CASRLAGATDTQYF